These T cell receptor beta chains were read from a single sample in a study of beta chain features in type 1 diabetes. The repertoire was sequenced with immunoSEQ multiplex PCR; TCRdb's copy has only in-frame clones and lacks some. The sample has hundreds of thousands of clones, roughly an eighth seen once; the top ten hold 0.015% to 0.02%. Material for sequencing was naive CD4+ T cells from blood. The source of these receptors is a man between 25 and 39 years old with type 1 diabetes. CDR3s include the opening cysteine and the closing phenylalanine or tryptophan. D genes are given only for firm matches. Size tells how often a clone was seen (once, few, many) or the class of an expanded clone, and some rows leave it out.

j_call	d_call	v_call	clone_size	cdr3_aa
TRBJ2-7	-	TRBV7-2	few	CASSPGTHAYEQYF
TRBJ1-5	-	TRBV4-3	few	CASSLREGGNQPQHF
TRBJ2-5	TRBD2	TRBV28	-	CASTPRSSGSLGTQYF
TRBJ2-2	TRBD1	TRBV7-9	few	CASRPTGGTGELFF
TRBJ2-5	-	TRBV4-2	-	CASSQVASPQETQYF
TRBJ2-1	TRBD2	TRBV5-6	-	CASSAGLAGENEQFF
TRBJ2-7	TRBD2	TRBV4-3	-	CASSQDRGTSGSTHEQYF
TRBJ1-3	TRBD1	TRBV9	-	CASSPPGQQTGNTIYF
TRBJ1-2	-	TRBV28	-	CATGRGGNGYTF
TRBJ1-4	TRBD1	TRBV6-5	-	CASSNKGAYREKLFF
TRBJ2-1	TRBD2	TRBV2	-	CASSSTSGGTYNEQFF
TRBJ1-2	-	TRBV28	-	CASSLPAGPNYGYTF
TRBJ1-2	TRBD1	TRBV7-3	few	CASSLAGTGDDYGYTF
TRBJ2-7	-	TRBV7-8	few	CASSSAGGGNEQYF
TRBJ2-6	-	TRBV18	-	CASSFMSPLSGANVLTF
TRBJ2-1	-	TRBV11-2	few	CASSLDGGWSNEQFF
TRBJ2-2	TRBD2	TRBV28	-	CASTPGGSGELFF
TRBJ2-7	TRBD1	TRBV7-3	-	CASSLTQGKQYF
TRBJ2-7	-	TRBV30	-	CAWSVTGSYEQYF
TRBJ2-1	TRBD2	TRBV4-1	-	CASSQGDYYEQFF
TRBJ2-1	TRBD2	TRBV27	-	CASRRLAGSYNEQFF
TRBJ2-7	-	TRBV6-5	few	CASSSGRSGAMQYF
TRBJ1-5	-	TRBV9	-	CASSPGWGNQPQHF
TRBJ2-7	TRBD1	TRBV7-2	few	CASSSTGFGYEQYF
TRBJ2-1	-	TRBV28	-	CASSFLGTGEQFF
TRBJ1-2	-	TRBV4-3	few	CASSQDYGQLWRGYTF
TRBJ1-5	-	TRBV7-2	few	CASSSRQGNQPQHF
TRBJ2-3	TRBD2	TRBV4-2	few	CASSQGTSGSADTQYF
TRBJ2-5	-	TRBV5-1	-	CASSLVGRDETQYF
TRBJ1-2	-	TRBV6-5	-	CASSRDRKGGYTF
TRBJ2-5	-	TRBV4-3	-	CASSPGVQGLRQETQYF
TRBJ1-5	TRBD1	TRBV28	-	CATSTGQAGYQPQHF
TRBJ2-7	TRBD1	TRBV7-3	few	CASSSDRDHEQYF
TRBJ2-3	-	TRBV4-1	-	CASSQGGGVVDTQYF
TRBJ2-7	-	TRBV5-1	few	CASSESDQGLEQYF
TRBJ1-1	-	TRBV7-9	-	CASSLGSLNTEAFF
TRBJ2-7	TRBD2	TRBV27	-	CASSLRLAGVYEQYF
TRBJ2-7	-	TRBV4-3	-	CASSQDPQGRTYEQYF
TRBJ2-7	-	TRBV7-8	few	CASSLEQPRISGEQYF
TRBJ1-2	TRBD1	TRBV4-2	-	CASSQGDSDGYTF
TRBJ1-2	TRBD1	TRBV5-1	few	CASSYSGTGGFLGYTF
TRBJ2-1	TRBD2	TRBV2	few	CASRGLADTNEQFF
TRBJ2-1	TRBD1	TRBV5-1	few	CASSLAAQGAYNEQFF
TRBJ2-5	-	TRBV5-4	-	CASSLYPVETQYF
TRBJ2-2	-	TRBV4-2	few	CASSQDRNTGELFF
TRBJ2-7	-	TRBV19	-	CASSRQTVSYEQYF
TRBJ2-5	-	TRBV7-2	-	CASRATAVETQYF
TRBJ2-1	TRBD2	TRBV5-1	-	CASSLGLAGANEQFF
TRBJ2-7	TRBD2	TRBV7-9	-	CASSPGLAGPYEQYF
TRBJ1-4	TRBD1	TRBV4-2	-	CASSRDNRGSTNEKLFF
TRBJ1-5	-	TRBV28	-	CASSPGQLNQPQHF
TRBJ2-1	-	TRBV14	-	CASSQQRNNEQFF
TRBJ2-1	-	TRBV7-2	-	CASSLDAGPYNEQFF
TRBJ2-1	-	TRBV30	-	CAWSALNRVNEQFF
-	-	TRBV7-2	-	CASSPRRSSSGSEQYF